This T cell receptor beta chain was profiled in a study of beta chain features in type 1 diabetes. Sequenced material consisted of expressed TCRB transcripts (all of the isolated RNA was reverse transcribed). TCRdb's copy holds only in-frame clones and misses some; the assay was immunoSEQ multiplex PCR. The table shows around 710,000 clones, with approximately 13% occurring only once. The CDR3 covers 17 residues. With V trimmed by 3 bases and J by 4 bases, 11 bases remained unmatched. The V gene's germline CDR1 is SGHTA and CDR2 FQGNSA. Notes on the study in general: Shorter TCRB CDR3s, moderately but significantly so, marked every one of the four CD4+ subsets in Type 1 diabetes patients.

This clone has a single count. Its antigen is not known. The receptor was derived from a man under 40 with type 1 diabetes. V usage is TRBV7-2 and J usage is TRBJ1-2, with TRBD1 identical over 10 bases. The sample was naive CD4+ T cells from blood. The DNA for the CDR3 is TGTGCCAGCAGCTTGGGCGGGACAGGGGTTCAGCGCTATGGCTACACCTTC. Translated: CASSLGGTGVQRYGYTF.